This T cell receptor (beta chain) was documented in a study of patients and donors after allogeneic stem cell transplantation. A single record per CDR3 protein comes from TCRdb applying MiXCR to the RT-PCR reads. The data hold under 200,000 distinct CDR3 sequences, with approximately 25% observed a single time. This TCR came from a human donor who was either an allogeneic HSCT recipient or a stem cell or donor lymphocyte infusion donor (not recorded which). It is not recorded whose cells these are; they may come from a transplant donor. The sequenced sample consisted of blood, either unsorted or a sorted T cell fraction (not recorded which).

The CDR3 sequence: CAWSVNEGTEAFF. The CDR3 bases are TGTGCCTGGAGTGTCAACGAGGGCACTGAAGCTTTCTTT. This chain joins TRBV30 and TRBJ1-1; D not certain. This CDR3 contains 13 residues. Trimming pared 0 bases from V and 4 bases from J, leaving 9 bases between. Germline CDR1 is GTSNPN and CDR2 is SVGIG (reference sequence).